The 20 T cell receptor beta chains below come from one sample, sequenced in a study of blood T cell repertoires in COVID-19. Here immunoSEQ multiplex PCR was the method, and the copy in TCRdb shows in-frame clones only, minus some. This table holds 350,000 to 450,000 clones, 89% found once. The sample was peripheral blood. These receptors originate from a man in his forties with acute or convalescent COVID-19.

This rearrangement joins TRBV5-1 to TRBJ2-7; TRBD2 matches 8 bases. Germline-derived CDR1 and CDR2 are SGHRS and YFSETQ. The CDR3 consists of 14 residues. V lost 2 bases to trimming and J lost 4 bases; unmatched junction nucleotides: 5. CDR3 sequence: CASSFTSGPYEQYF. Written as DNA, the CDR3 is TGCGCCAGCAGCTTCACTAGCGGTCCTTACGAGCAGTACTTC.

This rearrangement joins TRBV18 to TRBJ2-7, with 14 nucleotides matching TRBD2. Germline trimming cut 3 bases from V and 6 bases from J; bases unmatched to any gene: 4. The CDR3 runs to 15 residues. Per the germline V gene, CDR1 is KGHSH and CDR2 is LQKENI. CDR3 DNA: TGTGCCAGCTCACCGGGACTAGCGGGAGTATCCGAGCAGTACTTC. Translating gives CASSPGLAGVSEQYF.

This chain connects TRBV13 to TRBJ1-1; TRBD1 matches at 9 bases. This CDR3 is built from 17 residues. The V gene's germline CDR1 is PRHDT and CDR2 FYEKMQ (reference sequence). J lost 1 base, V lost 2 bases, and 8 bases had no gene match. DNA of the CDR3: TGTGCCAGCAGCTTATCAAGGACAGGGGCCGGGAACACTGAAGCTTTCTTT. Its protein product is CASSLSRTGAGNTEAFF.

CDR3 bases: TGTGCCAGCAGCCCTATCGGGCTAGCGGGTACGGAGACCCAGTACTTC. Translating it yields CASSPIGLAGTETQYF. This chain uses TRBV9 with TRBJ2-5; 8 bases are shared with TRBD2. Per the germline V gene, CDR1 is SGDLS and CDR2 is YYNGEE. This CDR3 is 16 amino acids long. V was pared by 4 bases and J by 5 bases, with 13 bases of the junction left unmatched.

V usage is TRBV9 and J usage is TRBJ2-3; the D gene is possibly TRBD2 (6 bases). The V end lost 3 bases, the J end lost 0 bases, and 17 bases lay between the germline ends. Looked up from germline, CDR1 is SGDLS and CDR2 is YYNGEE. There are 17 residues in the CDR3. The CDR3 DNA reads TGTGCCAGCAGCGCCCCCTCGACCGGGACTAGCACAGATACGCAGTATTTT. Translating it yields CASSAPSTGTSTDTQYF.

This sequence joins TRBV28 and TRBJ1-4; D unclear. The V gene's germline CDR1 is MDHEN and CDR2 SYDVKM. V was cut by 2 bases and J by 8 bases, with 12 bases left in between. CDR3 length: 14 residues. CDR3: CASSLAPRGEKLFF. DNA of the CDR3: TGTGCCAGCAGTTTAGCACCCCGGGGAGAAAAACTGTTTTTT.

The chain carries TRBV27 and TRBJ1-6; D is perhaps TRBD1 (5 bases). The CDR3 totals 16 residues. CDR1 is MNHEY and CDR2 is SMNVEV in the germline V gene (reference sequence). The germline V and J ends were trimmed by 8 bases and 3 bases, with 17 bases remaining between them. The CDR3 bases are TGTGCCAGCCGGGGGACCTGGGGGGACTATAATTCACCCCTCCACTTT. Protein product: CASRGTWGDYNSPLHF.

The V and J genes are TRBV7-2 and TRBJ2-7; tentative D call: TRBD2 (5 bases). Germline V lookup: CDR1 SGHTA, CDR2 FQGNSA. The length of the CDR3 is 15 residues. V lost 0 bases, J lost 4 bases, and 13 bases lay in between. The CDR3 bases are TGTGCCAGCAGCTTAGCTACGGGATACGGTTACGAGCAGTACTTC. Protein: CASSLATGYGYEQYF.

The V and J genes are TRBV4-1 and TRBJ2-5; 9 positions match TRBD2. J gave up 0 bases and V 0 bases, and 2 bases lay outside the gene matches. The CDR3 is made up of 16 amino acids. CDR1 and CDR2 (germline): MGHRA, YSYEKL. The CDR3 region is CASSQEASGDQETQYF. The CDR3 DNA follows: TGCGCCAGCAGCCAAGAGGCTAGCGGGGACCAAGAGACCCAGTACTTC.

The V and J genes are TRBV19 and TRBJ1-2, with unresolved D. The germline V and J ends were trimmed by 6 bases and 8 bases, with 10 bases remaining between them. This CDR3 is built from 11 residues. Germline V CDR1 and CDR2: LNHDA, SQIVND (reference sequence). CDR3: CASRKYEGYTF. CDR3 nucleotide sequence: TGTGCCAGTAGGAAATACGAGGGCTACACCTTC.

The chain links TRBV10-3 to TRBJ2-7; 8 bases agree with TRBD1. Germline V gene data show CDR1 as ENHRY and CDR2 as SYGVKD. This CDR3 comprises 13 residues. J was trimmed by 2 bases and V by 7 bases; bases with no gene match: 4. CDR3 nucleotide sequence: TGTGCCATCAAGGACAGGGAGACCTACGAGCAGTACTTC. It encodes CAIKDRETYEQYF.

The sample holds one count of this clone. The germline gene is not matched at one end of the junction; a read error may be the cause. J is TRBJ2-7 and V is TRBV2; 10 bases line up with TRBD2. The CDR3 is made up of 11 amino acids. Germline-derived CDR1 and CDR2 are SNHLY and FYNNEI. The CDR3 sequence: CASSDAVSGRF. The CDR3 DNA reads as TGTGCCAGCAGTGACGCTGTTAGCGGGAGGTTC. Looking up the rest from reference TRBV2 and TRBJ2-7 gives the full variable domain: EPEVTQTPSHQVTQMGQEVILRCVPISNHLYFYWYRQILGQKVEFLVSFYNNEISEKSEIFDDQFSVERPDGSNFTLKIRSTKLEDSAMYFCASSDAVSGRFGPGTRLTVT.

The J gene is TRBJ2-7, the V gene TRBV29-1; D remains ambiguous. V was cut by 7 bases and J by 2 bases, with 15 bases left in between. This CDR3 spans 13 amino acids. Germline V gene data show CDR1 as SQVTM and CDR2 as ANQGSEA. DNA for the CDR3: TGCAGCGCTGCGACAAGAACAGCCTACGAGCAGTACTTC. This sequence encodes CSAATRTAYEQYF.

The rearrangement uses TRBV24-1 and TRBJ1-1; possible D gene TRBD1, 6 bases. CDR3 length: 17 amino acids. The ends were cut back, 4 bases at V and 0 bases at J, with 17 bases in the middle. Per germline, CDR1 KGHDR and CDR2 SFDVKD. The CDR3 protein is CATSDPGGQGMNTEAFF. DNA for the CDR3: TGTGCCACCAGTGACCCTGGGGGTCAGGGGATGAACACTGAAGCTTTCTTT.

As regards this clone: Other DNA sequences in the sample encode the same CDR3. The V call is TRBV30, the J call TRBJ2-2; no clear D. V was trimmed by 2 bases and J by 1 base, leaving 11 bases between them. The CDR3 extends over 15 amino acids. Germline V CDR1 and CDR2: GTSNPN, SVGIG (reference sequence). CDR3 sequence reads: CAWSRGLGNTGELFF. CDR3 nucleotide sequence: TGTGCCTGGAGTAGAGGTCTAGGGAACACCGGGGAGCTGTTTTTT.

The rearrangement joins TRBV3-1 (or the pseudogene TRBV3-2) to TRBJ2-7; D is possibly TRBD1 (6 bases). Germline CDR1 and CDR2: LGHDT and YNNKEL (reference sequence). The CDR3 spans 14 residues. V lost 7 bases, J lost 2 bases, and 15 bases lay in between. CDR3 DNA: TGTGCCAGCACCTCAGGGGACGGAACCTACGAGCAGTACTTC. Translating gives CASTSGDGTYEQYF.

The V call is TRBV19, the J call TRBJ1-1; no firm D call. The germline V gene has CDR1 LNHDA and CDR2 SQIVND (reference sequence). V gave up 6 bases and J gave up 7 bases, with 18 bases separating them. The CDR3 length is 14 residues. Here the CDR3 reads CASSRLGREDEAFF. The CDR3 region has the DNA TGTGCCAGTAGCCGTCTAGGCAGAGAGGATGAAGCTTTCTTT.

The rearrangement uses TRBV27 and TRBJ1-6, with D unresolved. Germline assignment: CDR1 MNHEY and CDR2 SMNVEV (reference sequence). This CDR3 region has 17 residues. With 3 bases removed from V and 10 bases from J, the gap between germline ends came to 22 bases. CDR3 in DNA: TGTGCCAGCAGTTTTACCGAGGCCCAACGACTTAGCTCACCCCTCCACTTT. Residues: CASSFTEAQRLSSPLHF.

The chain couples TRBV5-6 to TRBJ1-2; no clear D gene. Per the germline V gene, CDR1 is SGHDT and CDR2 is YYEEEE. Trimming took off 0 bases at V and 8 bases at J, with 14 bases between the two ends. The CDR3 covers 14 residues. CDR3 DNA sequence: TGTGCCAGCAGCTTGGTAGCTAACGGCGTCGGCTACACCTTC. Translated, it gives CASSLVANGVGYTF.

This clone was seen once. The chain uses TRBV4-1 and TRBJ2-3; 8 bases map to TRBD2. Trimming took 0 bases from V and 3 from J; bases not matched to a gene: 8. This CDR3 is built from 17 residues. Germline V gives CDR1 MGHRA, CDR2 YSYEKL. The CDR3 loop is CASSQELPGGPTDTQYF. The CDR3 DNA reads TGCGCCAGCAGCCAAGAGTTGCCGGGAGGGCCGACAGATACGCAGTATTTT.